Below, 18 T cell receptor beta chains from the same sample are listed, as sequenced in a study of follicular helper T cells after annual influenza vaccination. Assay used: immunoSEQ multiplex PCR; TCRdb lists only in-frame clones, some missing. Of 8,500 to 9,000 clones detected, 80% to 85% appear once; the ten largest clones hold approximately 4%. As to time point: 2015-2016 season, 7 days after influenza vaccination. This material consisted of CXCR5+ CD38- circulating T follicular helper cells from blood, taken 7 days after influenza vaccination. Subset reported: circulating Tfh, non-naive CD4+CXCR5+PD-1+ (ICOS+CD38+ or ICOS-CD38-). The receptors derive from an adult who received the influenza vaccine.

The chain joins TRBV5-1 to TRBJ1-2, with 7 nucleotides matching TRBD1. J lost 6 bases, V lost 2 bases, and 10 bases had no gene match. CDR3 length equals 15 residues. Germline V gene sequence: CDR1 SGHRS, CDR2 YFSETQ. The CDR3 sequence: CASSLRQGGRDGYTF. In DNA, the CDR3 is TGCGCCAGCAGCTTAAGACAGGGAGGGAGGGATGGCTACACCTTC. Variable domain in full (rest from reference TRBV5-1 and TRBJ1-2): KAGVTQTPRYLIKTRGQQVTLSCSPISGHRSVSWYQQTPGQGLQFLFEYFSETQRNKGNFPGRFSGRQFSNSRSEMNVSTLELGDSALYLCASSLRQGGRDGYTFGSGTRLTVV.

V and J are TRBV7-8 and TRBJ2-3, with TRBD2 matching over 11 bases. V lost 4 bases and J lost 0; bases outside the gene matches: 6. Looked up from germline, CDR1 is SGHVS and CDR2 is FQNEAQ. This CDR3 is 17 amino acids long. In DNA, the CDR3 is TGTGCCAGCAGCTATGGGGCTAGCGGGGGGAGCACAGATACGCAGTATTTT. The encoded protein is CASSYGASGGSTDTQYF. Combining the CDR3 with reference TRBV7-8 and TRBJ2-3 gives the whole variable domain GAGVSQSPRYKVAKRGQDVALRCDPISGHVSLFWYQQALGQGPEFLTYFQNEAQLDKSGLPSDRFFAERPEGSVSTLKIQRTQQEDSAVYLCASSYGASGGSTDTQYFGPGTRLTVL.

V and J are TRBV9 and TRBJ2-3, with D unclear. CDR1 is SGDLS and CDR2 is YYNGEE in the germline V gene. V gave up 4 bases and J gave up 5 bases, with 8 bases separating them. The CDR3 totals 12 residues. The CDR3 DNA reads TGTGCCAGCAGCCCGCGCCTAGATACGCAGTATTTT. It encodes CASSPRLDTQYF.

The sample holds one count of this clone. The V call is TRBV5-5, the J call TRBJ2-2; D gene ambiguous. The CDR3 is 11 residues long. V dropped 5 bases and J dropped 6 bases, with 5 bases sitting between them. Germline V lookup: CDR1 SGHKS, CDR2 YYEKEE (reference sequence). CDR3 bases: TGTGCCAGCAGTGCCTCCGGGGAGCTGTTTTTT. Its translation is CASSASGELFF.

The chain carries TRBV7-9 and TRBJ1-1; a possible D gene is TRBD1 (6 bases). Germline V CDR1 and CDR2: SEHNR, FQNEAQ (reference sequence). Trimming pared 5 bases from V and 5 bases from J, leaving 15 bases between. This CDR3 comprises 14 residues. CDR3 bases: TGTGCCAGCAGCCCCCAGGGTAGGGGGACTGAAGCTTTCTTT. Amino acids: CASSPQGRGTEAFF.

This chain links TRBV6-5 with TRBJ2-3; tentative D call: TRBD1 (6 bases). CDR1 MNHEY and CDR2 SVGAGI come from the germline V gene. This CDR3 has 12 amino acids. Trimming cost V 6 bases and J 5 bases, with 9 bases left between them. The CDR3 sequence: CASRYRVDTQYF. The CDR3 DNA sequence: TGTGCCAGCAGGTACAGGGTAGATACGCAGTATTTT.

V usage is TRBV15 and J usage is TRBJ1-4; D might be TRBD1 (6 bases). CDR3 length: 16 amino acids. Trimming stripped 1 base from V and 7 bases from J, with 16 bases between. The germline V gene has CDR1 LNHNV and CDR2 YYDKDF (reference sequence). The CDR3 DNA reads TGTGCCACCAGCAGAGGCTCTGGGGGGCTGGGTGAAAAACTGTTTTTT. Translated, it gives CATSRGSGGLGEKLFF.

The chain has TRBV7-2 and TRBJ2-3, with 7 bases fitting TRBD2. After removal of 1 base from V and 2 bases from J, the junction contained 6 bases not matched to a gene. The CDR3 covers 16 residues. Germline assignment: CDR1 SGHTA and CDR2 FQGNSA. CDR3 in DNA: TGTGCCAGCAGCTTAGGTGGGACTACACACACAGATACGCAGTATTTT. This codes for CASSLGGTTHTDTQYF. Supplemented by reference TRBV7-2 and TRBJ2-3, the full variable domain reads GAGVSQSPSNKVTEKGKDVELRCDPISGHTALYWYRQSLGQGLEFLIYFQGNSAPDKSGLPSDRFSAERTGGSVSTLTIQRTQQEDSAVYLCASSLGGTTHTDTQYFGPGTRLTVL.

This sequence joins TRBV19 and TRBJ2-5, with D perhaps TRBD1 or TRBD2 (5 bases each). In germline, CDR1 is LNHDA, CDR2 SQIVND (reference sequence). V lost 4 bases and J 3 bases, leaving 9 bases between the germline ends. The CDR3 runs 13 residues. This CDR3 is CASSRGPKETQYF. The DNA for the CDR3 is TGTGCCAGTAGTAGGGGACCAAAAGAGACCCAGTACTTC.

This clone was observed a single time. This chain links TRBV7-2 with TRBJ1-2, with 8 positions matching TRBD1. Germline CDR1 SGHTA, CDR2 FQGNSA. The junction had 5 bases not matched to a gene; V was cut back by 4 bases and J by 7 bases. This CDR3 has 13 amino acids. The CDR3 spells CASSSDRGGGYTF. In DNA form, the CDR3 reads TGTGCCAGCAGCTCTGACAGGGGTGGTGGCTACACCTTC.

Notes on this clone: One junction end disagrees with the germline gene, perhaps due to a read error. This chain links TRBV5-1 with TRBJ2-1, with TRBD2 matching 7 bases. CDR1 is SGHRS and CDR2 is YFSETQ in the germline V gene. The CDR3 extends over 15 amino acids. CDR3 region: CASSLASTSYHEQFF. The CDR3, as DNA: TGCGCCAGCAGCTTGGCCTCGACTAGCTACCATGAGCAGTTCTTC.

This clone came up a few times. This sequence joins TRBV28 and TRBJ2-7; D is possibly TRBD1 or TRBD2 (5 bases each). V was cut by 10 bases and J by 3 bases, with 16 bases left in between. The CDR3 is 13 residues long. Germline V lookup: CDR1 MDHEN, CDR2 SYDVKM. The CDR3 DNA sequence: TGTGCCACCACCCTCCCGGGGCTCTACGAGCAGTACTTC. It codes for CATTLPGLYEQYF. Based on the CDR3 plus reference TRBV28 and TRBJ2-7, the full variable domain is DVKVTQSSRYLVKRTGEKVFLECVQDMDHENMFWYRQDPGLGLRLIYFSYDVKMKEKGDIPEGYSVSREKKERFSLILESASTNQTSMYLCATTLPGLYEQYFGPGTRLTVT.

This chain links TRBV11-2 with TRBJ1-6, with D perhaps TRBD1 (5 bases). This CDR3 is built from 14 residues. Germline-derived CDR1 and CDR2 are SGHAT and FQNNGV. Trimming pared 2 bases from V and 7 bases from J, leaving 9 bases between. CDR3: CASSLSQGNSPLHF. As DNA, the CDR3 is TGTGCCAGCAGCTTAAGTCAGGGCAATTCACCCCTCCACTTT.

The chain joins TRBV19 to TRBJ2-6; D remains unclear. The CDR3 is 14 residues long. From germline, CDR1 is LNHDA and CDR2 SQIVND (reference sequence). The V end lost 7 bases, the J end lost 2 bases, and 9 bases lay between the germline ends. CDR3 coding DNA: TGTGCCAGTAAGTACGGTCCTGGGGCCAACGTCCTGACTTTC. It is translated as CASKYGPGANVLTF. Filled out from reference TRBV19 and TRBJ2-6, the complete variable domain reads DGGITQSPKYLFRKEGQNVTLSCEQNLNHDAMYWYRQDPGQGLRLIYYSQIVNDFQKGDIAEGYSVSREKKESFPLTVTSAQKNPTAFYLCASKYGPGANVLTFGAGSRLTVL.

This chain uses TRBV7-2 with TRBJ1-4; D unresolved. V dropped 2 bases and J dropped 8 bases, with 15 bases sitting between them. Per germline, CDR1 SGHTA and CDR2 FQGNSA. This CDR3 is built from 15 residues. CDR3 sequence (DNA): TGTGCCAGCAGCTTAACCCCCCAGGCTAGCGAAAAACTGTTTTTT. Translation: CASSLTPQASEKLFF.

CDR3 region: CSAAKGAKDTEAFF. CDR3 coding DNA: TGCAGCGCCGCAAAGGGGGCGAAGGACACTGAAGCTTTCTTT. The rearrangement links TRBV29-1 to TRBJ1-1; 7 bases map to TRBD1. Germline V gene lookup returns CDR1 SQVTM and CDR2 ANQGSEA. Germline trimming cut 7 bases from V and 3 bases from J; bases unmatched to any gene: 11. This CDR3 has 14 residues.

The V and J genes are TRBV2 and TRBJ1-1; D call uncertain. The V end lost 4 bases, the J end lost 0 bases, and 9 bases lay between the germline ends. This CDR3 spans 14 amino acids. Germline loops: CDR1 SNHLY, CDR2 FYNNEI. CDR3 protein: CASSGLGMNTEAFF. The DNA of the CDR3 is TGTGCCAGCAGTGGATTGGGCATGAACACTGAAGCTTTCTTT.

The chain combines TRBV7-7 with TRBJ2-5, with 9 bases identical to TRBD2. Looked up from germline, CDR1 is SSHAT and CDR2 is FNYEAQ (reference sequence). V lost 2 bases, J lost 7 bases, and 8 bases stayed unmatched. This CDR3 contains 15 residues. The CDR3 is CASSLIAGDGVTQYF. CDR3 nucleotide sequence: TGTGCCAGCAGCTTAATAGCGGGGGATGGGGTGACCCAGTACTTC.